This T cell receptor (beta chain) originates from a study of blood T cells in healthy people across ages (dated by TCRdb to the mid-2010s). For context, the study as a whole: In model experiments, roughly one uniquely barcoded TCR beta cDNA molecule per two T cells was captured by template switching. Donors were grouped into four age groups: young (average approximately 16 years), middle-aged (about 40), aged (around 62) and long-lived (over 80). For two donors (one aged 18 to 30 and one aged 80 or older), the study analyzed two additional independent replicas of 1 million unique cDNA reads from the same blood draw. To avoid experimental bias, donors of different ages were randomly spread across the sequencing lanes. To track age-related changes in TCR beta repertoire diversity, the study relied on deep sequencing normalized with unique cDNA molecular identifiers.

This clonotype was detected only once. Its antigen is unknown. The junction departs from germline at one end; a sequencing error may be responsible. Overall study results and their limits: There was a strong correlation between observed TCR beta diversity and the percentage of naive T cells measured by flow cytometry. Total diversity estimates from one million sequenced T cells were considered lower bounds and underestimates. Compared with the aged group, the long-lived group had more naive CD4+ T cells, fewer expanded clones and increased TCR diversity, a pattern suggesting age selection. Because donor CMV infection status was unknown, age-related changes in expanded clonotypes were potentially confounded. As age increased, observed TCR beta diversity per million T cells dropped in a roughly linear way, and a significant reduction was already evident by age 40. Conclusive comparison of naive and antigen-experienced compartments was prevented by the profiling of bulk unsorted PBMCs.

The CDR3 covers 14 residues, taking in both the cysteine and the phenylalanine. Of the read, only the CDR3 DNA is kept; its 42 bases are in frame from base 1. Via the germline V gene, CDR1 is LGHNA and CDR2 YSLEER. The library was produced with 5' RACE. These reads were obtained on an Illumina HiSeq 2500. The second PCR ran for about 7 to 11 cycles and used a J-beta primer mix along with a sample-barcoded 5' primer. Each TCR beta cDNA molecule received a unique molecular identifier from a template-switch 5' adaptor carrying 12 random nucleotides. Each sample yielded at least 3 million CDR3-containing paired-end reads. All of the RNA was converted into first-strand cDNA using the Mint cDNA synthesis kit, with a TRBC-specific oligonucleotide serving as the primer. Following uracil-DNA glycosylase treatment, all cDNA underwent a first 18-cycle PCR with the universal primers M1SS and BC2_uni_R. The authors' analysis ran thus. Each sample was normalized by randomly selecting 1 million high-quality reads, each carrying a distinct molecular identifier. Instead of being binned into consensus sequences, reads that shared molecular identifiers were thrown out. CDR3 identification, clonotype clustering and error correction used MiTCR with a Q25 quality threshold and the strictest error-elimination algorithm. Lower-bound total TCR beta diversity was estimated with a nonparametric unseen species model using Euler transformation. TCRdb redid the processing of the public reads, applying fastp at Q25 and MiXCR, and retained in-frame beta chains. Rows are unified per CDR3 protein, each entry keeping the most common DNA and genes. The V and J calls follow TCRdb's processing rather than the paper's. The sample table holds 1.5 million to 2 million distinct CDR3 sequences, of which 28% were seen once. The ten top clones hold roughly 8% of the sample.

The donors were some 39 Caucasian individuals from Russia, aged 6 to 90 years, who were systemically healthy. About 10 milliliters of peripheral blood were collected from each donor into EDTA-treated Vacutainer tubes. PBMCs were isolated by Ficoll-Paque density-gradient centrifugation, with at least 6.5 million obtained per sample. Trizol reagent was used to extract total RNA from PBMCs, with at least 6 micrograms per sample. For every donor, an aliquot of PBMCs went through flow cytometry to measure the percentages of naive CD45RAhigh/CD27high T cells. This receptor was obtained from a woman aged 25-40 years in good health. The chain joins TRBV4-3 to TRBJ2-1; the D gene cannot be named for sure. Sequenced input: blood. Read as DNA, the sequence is TGCGCCGGCAGTCCGTCCTTCCCCCCGAATGAGCAGTTCTTC. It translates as CAGSPSFPPNEQFF.